This entry features one TCR beta chain sequence. Its antigen is currently unknown. Sorted-subset replicate PCRs used 200 ng of genomic DNA. This amount corresponded to about 30,000 T cell genomes. Sequenced by immunoSEQ multiplex PCR; TCRdb stores in-frame clones only, minus some. This table has 2 million to 2.5 million clones, roughly 90% appearing once. The CDR3 runs to 14 residues. Germline V gives CDR1 KGHSH, CDR2 LQKENI. This sample is drawn from a study of shared clonotypes between healthy human individuals. Study findings and constraints: Clonotypes shared by all four sorted-subset donors had higher generation probabilities than non-shared clonotypes.

The source material was naive CD4+ T cells from PBMCs. Subset defined: CD45RA+ positively selected. The sequence was obtained from a man aged 18 to 29 in good health. Some clones in this sample may be carry-over from other donors' samples. The chain uses TRBV18 and TRBJ2-5; D remains unclear. The DNA end lines up better with TRBJ2-7; the J call may be wrong. The CDR3 region is CASSPRGSAYEQYF. In nucleotides, the CDR3 is TGTGCCAGCTCACCACGTGGCAGCGCCTACGAGCAGTACTTC.